The present TCR beta chain was sequenced within a study of blood T cells in healthy people across ages. Findings and limits, study-wide: Donors of long life had a larger count of naive CD4+ cells and greater diversity than aged donors. One million T cells yielded diversity estimates that were considered underestimates.

A sample-barcoded 5' primer and a J-beta primer mix were used in a second PCR of roughly 7 to 11 cycles. TCRdb re-called the 5' RACE reads through MiXCR, storing one row per CDR3 protein. The sample has around 1,000,000 distinct CDR3 sequences; under 30% are singletons. This clonotype was found a few times. The target antigen is unknown. The data were also submitted as part of a second study, on T cells of mothers and their children. That paper states: Researchers put all of the extracted RNA into cDNA synthesis, using roughly 1.4 ug per 15 ul.

The receptor was derived from a girl aged 2-10 years in good health. Sequenced material: blood.

CDR3 DNA sequence: TGTGCCAGCAGCCAGGCACTCGGACCCACCGGGGAGCTGTTTTTT. This sequence encodes CASSQALGPTGELFF. The chain combines TRBV14 with TRBJ2-2; D is unclear. V was pared by 3 bases and J by 4 bases, with 12 bases between. Looked up from germline, CDR1 is SGHDN and CDR2 is FVKESK. The CDR3 length is 15 residues. Supplemented by reference TRBV14 and TRBJ2-2, the full variable domain reads EAGVTQFPSHSVIEKGQTVTLRCDPISGHDNLYWYRRVMGKEIKFLLHFVKESKQDESGMPNNRFLAERTGGTYSTLKVQPAELEDSGVYFCASSQALGPTGELFFGEGSRLTVL.